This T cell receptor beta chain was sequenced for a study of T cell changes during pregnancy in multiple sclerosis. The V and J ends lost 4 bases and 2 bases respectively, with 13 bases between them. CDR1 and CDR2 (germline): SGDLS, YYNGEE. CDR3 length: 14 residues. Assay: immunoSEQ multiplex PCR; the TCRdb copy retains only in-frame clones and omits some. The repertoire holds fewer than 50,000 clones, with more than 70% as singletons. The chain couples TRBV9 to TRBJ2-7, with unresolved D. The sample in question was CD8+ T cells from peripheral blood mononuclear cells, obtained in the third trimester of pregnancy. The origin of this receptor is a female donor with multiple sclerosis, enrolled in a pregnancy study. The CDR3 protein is CASSPLPTTYEQYF. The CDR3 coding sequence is TGTGCCAGCAGCCCCCTCCCTACCACCTACGAGCAGTACTTC.